In this sample, the clone carrying this TCR beta chain turned up a few times. Its target is not known. The data originate from a study of T-cell memory formation after mild COVID-19. Across the study: Largely, the TCR clusters proved donor specific. The study, taken as a whole, reports: CD4+ contracting clones were mainly CM and EM; CD8+ ones, EMRA.

Germline CDR1 LGHNA, CDR2 YSLEER. J gave up 4 bases and V 0 bases, and 8 bases lay outside the gene matches. The CDR3 extends over 18 amino acids. Via MiXCR, TCRdb re-called the 5' RACE reads, giving one row per CDR3 protein. Here the sample spans roughly 150,000 distinct CDR3 sequences, about 15% being singletons. This TCR was sampled from an adult woman who had mild COVID-19 (a few samples of this study predate the infection). Cell type and time point are not known. The V and J genes are TRBV4-3 and TRBJ2-2, with 10 bases fitting TRBD2. Sequencing used PBMCs or a T cell subset sorted from them (not recorded which). CDR3 loop: CASSQDRLAGVLTGELFF. The CDR3 region has the DNA TGCGCCAGCAGCCAAGATCGGCTAGCGGGAGTACTCACCGGGGAGCTGTTTTTT.